The 20 T cell receptor beta chains below come from one sample, sequenced in a study of CD4 T cells in relation to SARS-CoV-2 and coronaviruses. The assay was immunoSEQ multiplex PCR, and TCRdb's table has in-frame clones only and misses some. Altogether tens of thousands of clones are present, approximately 90% being singletons, with the ten largest covering roughly 0.39%. Sequencing used naive CD4+ T cells from PBMCs. Subset indicated: naive CD4+ T cells isolated by negative enrichment. The receptor source for this set is an adult with COVID-19.

Comment on this clone: One end of the junction fails to match germline, which may point to a read error. This chain connects TRBV7-2 to TRBJ2-1; TRBD2 matches at 14 bases. Per germline, CDR1 SGHTA and CDR2 FQGNSA. There are 17 residues in the CDR3. CDR3 sequence (DNA): TGTGCCAGCAGCGCCCGGACTAGCGGGAGGTCCTCCAATGAGCAGTTCTTC. Its translation: CASSARTSGRSSNEQFF. Filled out from reference TRBV7-2 and TRBJ2-1, the complete variable domain reads GAGVSQSPSNKVTEKGKDVELRCDPISGHTALYWYRQSLGQGLEFLIYFQGNSAPDKSGLPSDRFSAERTGGSVSTLTIQRTQQEDSAVYLCASSARTSGRSSNEQFFGPGTRLTVL.

The rearrangement joins TRBV6-5 to TRBJ1-6; D is unresolved. Trimming removed 6 bases from V and 7 bases from J, with 10 bases in between. The CDR3 totals 13 residues. Per the germline V gene, CDR1 is MNHEY and CDR2 is SVGAGI. The chain's CDR3 is CASRGDINSPLHF. The DNA of the CDR3 is TGTGCCAGCAGGGGCGATATCAATTCACCCCTCCACTTT.

J is TRBJ2-7 and V is TRBV27; 11 bases agree with TRBD2. Germline CDR1 and CDR2: MNHEY and SMNVEV (reference sequence). J gave up 2 bases and V 0 bases, and 9 bases lay outside the gene matches. CDR3 length equals 18 residues. This CDR3 is CASSLSQGLAGITYEQYF. The CDR3 DNA is TGTGCCAGCAGTTTATCCCAAGGACTAGCGGGTATTACCTACGAGCAGTACTTC.

The chain links TRBV4-1 to TRBJ2-5, with 11 bases aligning to TRBD2. The CDR3 has 17 residues. The V and J ends lost 0 bases and 5 bases, in that order; junction bases with no gene match: 8. CDR1 is MGHRA and CDR2 is YSYEKL in the germline V gene. In DNA form, the CDR3 reads TGCGCCAGCAGCCAAGATCGACTTAGCGGGAGGGCGGAGACCCAGTACTTC. Translated, it gives CASSQDRLSGRAETQYF.

The chain employs TRBV28 and TRBJ2-3; D gene unclear. This CDR3 has 12 residues. The germline V gene has CDR1 MDHEN and CDR2 SYDVKM. Trimming shortened V by 6 bases and J by 5 bases, and 9 bases separated the two germline ends. The CDR3 sequence: CASSPRGDTQYF. CDR3 nucleotides: TGTGCCAGCAGCCCAAGAGGAGATACGCAGTATTTT.

This chain connects TRBV7-9 to TRBJ2-3; TRBD1 aligns across 8 bases. The CDR3 has 15 amino acids. V was clipped by 4 bases and J by 2 bases; unmatched bases: 5. Per germline, CDR1 SEHNR and CDR2 FQNEAQ (reference sequence). The CDR3 sequence: CASSYRQGTTDTQYF. The CDR3 coding sequence is TGTGCCAGCAGCTACCGACAGGGGACCACAGATACGCAGTATTTT.

The J gene is TRBJ2-5, the V gene TRBV5-1; D is unresolved. Germline assignment: CDR1 SGHRS and CDR2 YFSETQ. The CDR3 covers 13 residues. The V and J ends lost 0 bases and 5 bases respectively, with 8 bases between them. As DNA, the CDR3 is TGCGCCAGCAGCTTGGCTAAGTACGAGACCCAGTACTTC. Translated, it gives CASSLAKYETQYF.

The V gene is TRBV5-1, the J gene TRBJ2-2; 12 bases are shared with TRBD1. Germline V lookup: CDR1 SGHRS, CDR2 YFSETQ. This CDR3 spans 16 amino acids. V lost 4 bases, J lost 5 bases, and 6 bases stayed unmatched. CDR3 sequence (DNA): TGCGCCAGCAGCCCGGGACAGGGGGCAAGAACCGGGGAGCTGTTTTTT. This encodes CASSPGQGARTGELFF.

This chain links TRBV18 with TRBJ2-3; D unresolved. Trimming shortened V by 8 bases and J by 4 bases, and 10 bases separated the two germline ends. CDR1 is KGHSH, CDR2 LQKENI, per germline. This CDR3 spans 12 amino acids. Written as DNA, the CDR3 is TGTGCCAGCGTCGCCGGAGCAGATACGCAGTATTTT. Residues: CASVAGADTQYF.

V usage is TRBV10-3 and J usage is TRBJ2-1; 7 bases fit TRBD1. This CDR3 spans 14 amino acids. The trim removed 10 bases at V and 5 bases at J, leaving 11 bases unmatched. Germline CDR1 reads ENHRY; CDR2 reads SYGVKD. DNA of the CDR3: TGTGCCACCCGAGGGGGCTCGGGCGACAATGAGCAGTTCTTC. It is translated as CATRGGSGDNEQFF.

The V call is TRBV5-6, the J call TRBJ2-7; D might be TRBD2 (5 bases). CDR1 SGHDT and CDR2 YYEEEE come from the germline V gene. The CDR3 contains 16 residues. Trimming cost V 2 bases and J 3 bases, with 18 bases left between them. CDR3 residues: CASSFGVTRWDYEQYF. CDR3 bases: TGTGCCAGCAGCTTCGGGGTCACCCGCTGGGACTACGAGCAGTACTTC.

A single count supports this clone. The gene calls are TRBV28 and TRBJ1-2; 7 positions match TRBD1. Trimming at V came to 7 bases and at J to 0 bases, leaving 5 bases not matched to a gene. The CDR3 is 14 amino acids. Germline CDR1 and CDR2: MDHEN and SYDVKM. The CDR3 is CASNTGTANYGYTF. The CDR3 DNA is TGTGCCAGCAACACCGGGACAGCTAACTATGGCTACACCTTC.

The CDR3: CASSLGLAGVFSYNEQFF. The CDR3, as DNA: TGTGCCAGCAGCCTCGGACTAGCGGGAGTCTTTTCCTACAATGAGCAGTTCTTC. The V and J genes are TRBV3-1 (or the pseudogene TRBV3-2) and TRBJ2-1; 13 bases fit TRBD2. Unmatched junction bases numbered 7, after V lost 4 bases and J lost 1 base. Germline-derived CDR1 and CDR2 are LGHDT and YNNKEL (reference sequence). The CDR3 has 18 amino acids.

This clone was observed once. The V gene is TRBV11-2, the J gene TRBJ2-5; D gene unclear. The CDR3 runs 11 residues. Trimming cost V 2 bases and J 5 bases, with 3 bases left between them. The V gene's germline CDR1 is SGHAT and CDR2 FQNNGV. The CDR3 DNA follows: TGTGCCAGCAGCTTAAAGGAGACCCAGTACTTC. Translation: CASSLKETQYF.

This chain links TRBV20-1 with TRBJ1-1; D not resolved. The CDR3 totals 11 residues. Germline CDR1 is DFQATT and CDR2 is SNEGSKA (reference sequence). Trimming took off 3 bases at V and 8 bases at J, with 10 bases between the two ends. The CDR3 is CSASYVIEAFF. CDR3 coding DNA: TGCAGTGCTAGTTATGTGATAGAAGCTTTCTTT.

This rearrangement joins TRBV7-2 to TRBJ2-3, with TRBD2 matching 9 bases. CDR3 length: 16 residues. Germline V lookup: CDR1 SGHTA, CDR2 FQGNSA. The V gene end was trimmed by 3 bases and the J gene end by 1 base; junction bases not matched to a gene: 5. CDR3: CASSFGVAGGTDTQYF. The CDR3 DNA sequence: TGTGCCAGCAGCTTTGGGGTAGCGGGAGGCACAGATACGCAGTATTTT.

The chain carries TRBV2 and TRBJ2-7; 9 bases are shared with TRBD2. J was trimmed by 0 bases and V by 6 bases; bases with no gene match: 6. The germline gives CDR1 SNHLY, CDR2 FYNNEI. This CDR3 region has 15 residues. The CDR3 DNA reads TGTGCCAGCAGACGCATAGCGGGGGCCTCCTACGAGCAGTACTTC. Translating gives CASRRIAGASYEQYF.

This clone has a single count. This chain connects TRBV18 to TRBJ2-7; D call uncertain. The length of the CDR3 is 15 residues. The ends were cut back, 2 bases at V and 2 bases at J, with 13 bases in the middle. CDR1 is KGHSH, CDR2 LQKENI, per germline. CDR3 loop: CASSPYESYPYEQYF. The DNA of the CDR3 is TGTGCCAGCTCACCATATGAGTCCTACCCCTACGAGCAGTACTTC.

The CDR3 DNA is TGCGCCAGCAGCGCCCGGACAGGGGGCACTGGCCGGGATGGCTACACCTTC. The encoded protein is CASSARTGGTGRDGYTF. This chain uses TRBV5-1 with TRBJ1-2; 11 nucleotides agree with TRBD1. Germline V gene sequence: CDR1 SGHRS, CDR2 YFSETQ. V gave up 4 bases and J gave up 6 bases; unmatched junction bases: 14. The CDR3 loop spans 17 amino acids.

The rearrangement joins TRBV5-6 to TRBJ2-7; 8 positions match TRBD2. This CDR3 has 15 residues. Germline V gene sequence: CDR1 SGHDT, CDR2 YYEEEE. Unmatched junction bases numbered 4, after V lost 0 bases and J lost 2 bases. CDR3 nucleotides: TGTGCCAGCAGCTTGGGACCGGGAGGGACCTACGAGCAGTACTTC. The encoded protein is CASSLGPGGTYEQYF.